These T cell receptor beta chains were read from a single sample in a study of shared clonotypes between healthy human individuals. Profiling relied on immunoSEQ multiplex PCR, and the TCRdb table lists in-frame clones only, not all of them. In the table there are about 680,000 clones, about 90% of which are singletons. Source material: naive CD8+ T cells sorted from blood. These receptors were taken from a man aged 25 to 40 in good health. CDR3s include the opening cysteine and the closing phenylalanine or tryptophan. The order of the fields is CDR3 length, clone size, D gene, J gene, V gene, CDR3 protein, CDR3 DNA. A D gene is named only where the DNA matches it firmly. Clone size is shown for a subset of rows, as once, few, many or a class of expanded clone.

cdr3_length: 16; clone_size: .; d_call: .; j_call: TRBJ2-4; v_call: TRBV19; cdr3_aa: CASSIGGLLAKNIQYF; cdr3_nt: TGTGCCAGTAGTATAGGGGGTTTACTAGCCAAAAACATTCAGTACTTC
cdr3_length: 14; clone_size: once; d_call: .; j_call: TRBJ1-1; v_call: TRBV29-1; cdr3_aa: CSVEFRGRNTEAFF; cdr3_nt: TGCAGCGTTGAATTCCGGGGCAGGAACACTGAAGCTTTCTTT
cdr3_length: 15; clone_size: .; d_call: TRBD2; j_call: TRBJ2-7; v_call: TRBV7-8; cdr3_aa: CASSFYGRGSYEQYF; cdr3_nt: TGTGCCAGCAGCTTTTATGGGCGGGGGTCCTACGAGCAGTACTTC
cdr3_length: 12; clone_size: .; d_call: .; j_call: TRBJ1-2; v_call: TRBV2; cdr3_aa: CASFVGVYGYTF; cdr3_nt: TGTGCCAGCTTTGTCGGCGTCTATGGCTACACCTTC
cdr3_length: 15; clone_size: .; d_call: .; j_call: TRBJ2-3; v_call: TRBV4-1; cdr3_aa: CASSHLFADTDTQYF; cdr3_nt: TGCGCCAGCAGCCACCTATTTGCAGACACAGATACGCAGTATTTT
cdr3_length: 13; clone_size: .; d_call: .; j_call: TRBJ2-2; v_call: TRBV27; cdr3_aa: CASSLARTGELFF; cdr3_nt: TGTGCCAGCAGTTTAGCACGGACCGGGGAGCTGTTTTTT
cdr3_length: 15; clone_size: .; d_call: TRBD2; j_call: TRBJ2-1; v_call: TRBV19; cdr3_aa: CASSEGLAGYNEQFF; cdr3_nt: TGTGCCAGTAGTGAGGGACTAGCGGGGTACAATGAGCAGTTCTTC
cdr3_length: 14; clone_size: .; d_call: TRBD2; j_call: TRBJ2-5; v_call: TRBV30; cdr3_aa: CAWSAGGPGETQYF; cdr3_nt: TGTGCCTGGAGTGCGGGAGGGCCCGGGGAGACCCAGTACTTC
cdr3_length: 16; clone_size: .; d_call: .; j_call: TRBJ2-1; v_call: TRBV28; cdr3_aa: CATSSPGLGTTNEQFF; cdr3_nt: TGTGCCACTTCAAGCCCGGGTCTAGGTACAACTAATGAGCAGTTCTTC
cdr3_length: 15; clone_size: .; d_call: .; j_call: TRBJ1-2; v_call: TRBV28; cdr3_aa: CASGGGDTVNYGYTF; cdr3_nt: TGTGCCAGCGGAGGGGGGGACACAGTTAACTATGGCTACACCTTC
cdr3_length: 15; clone_size: .; d_call: TRBD2; j_call: TRBJ2-5; v_call: TRBV7-9; cdr3_aa: CASSFVTSGKETQYF; cdr3_nt: TGTGCCAGCAGCTTCGTCACTAGCGGAAAAGAGACCCAGTACTTC
cdr3_length: 14; clone_size: once; d_call: TRBD1; j_call: TRBJ1-4; v_call: TRBV27; cdr3_aa: CASSFSGGDEKLFF; cdr3_nt: TGTGCCAGCAGTTTCTCAGGGGGCGATGAAAAACTGTTTTTT
cdr3_length: 14; clone_size: .; d_call: .; j_call: TRBJ2-5; v_call: TRBV7-6; cdr3_aa: CASSLQGLQETQYF; cdr3_nt: TGTGCCAGCAGCTTACAGGGACTCCAAGAGACCCAGTACTTC
cdr3_length: 17; clone_size: .; d_call: TRBD2; j_call: TRBJ2-1; v_call: TRBV19; cdr3_aa: CASSARLAGGPRNEQFF; cdr3_nt: TGTGCCAGTAGTGCCAGACTAGCGGGAGGGCCTAGGAATGAGCAGTTCTTC
cdr3_length: 17; clone_size: once; d_call: TRBD2; j_call: TRBJ2-3; v_call: TRBV10-2; cdr3_aa: CASSEGETSGITDTQYF; cdr3_nt: TGCGCCAGCAGTGAGGGGGAGACTAGCGGGATCACAGATACGCAGTATTTT
cdr3_length: 16; clone_size: .; d_call: TRBD2; j_call: TRBJ2-3; v_call: TRBV4-3; cdr3_aa: CASSQEVAGVTDTQYF; cdr3_nt: TGCGCCAGCAGCCAAGAGGTAGCGGGAGTCACAGATACGCAGTATTTT